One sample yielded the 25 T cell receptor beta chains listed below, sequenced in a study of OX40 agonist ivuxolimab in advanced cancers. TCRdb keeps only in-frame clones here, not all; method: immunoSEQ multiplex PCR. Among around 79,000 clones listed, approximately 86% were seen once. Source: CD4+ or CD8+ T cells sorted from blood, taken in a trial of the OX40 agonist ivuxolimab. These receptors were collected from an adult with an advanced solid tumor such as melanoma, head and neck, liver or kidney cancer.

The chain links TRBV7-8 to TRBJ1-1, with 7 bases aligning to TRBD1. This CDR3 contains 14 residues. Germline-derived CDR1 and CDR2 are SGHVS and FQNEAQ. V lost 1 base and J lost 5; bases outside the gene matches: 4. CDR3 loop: CASSLEGAQTEAFF. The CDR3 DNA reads TGTGCCAGCAGCTTAGAGGGGGCGCAGACTGAAGCTTTCTTT.

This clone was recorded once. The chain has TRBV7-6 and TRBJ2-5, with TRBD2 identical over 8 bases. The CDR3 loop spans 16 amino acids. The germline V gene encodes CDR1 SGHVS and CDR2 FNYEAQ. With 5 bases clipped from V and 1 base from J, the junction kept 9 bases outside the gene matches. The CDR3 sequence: CASSRSGTRTQETQYF. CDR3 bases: TGTGCCAGCAGCCGCAGCGGGACTAGAACCCAAGAGACCCAGTACTTC.

The CDR3 DNA is TGTGCCAGCAGCTTCACCGGGACTAGCAGAGGGAATGAGCAGTTCTTC. Its protein product is CASSFTGTSRGNEQFF. The chain recombines TRBV7-2 with TRBJ2-1, with TRBD2 matching over 9 bases. The CDR3 is 16 residues long. V was pared by 3 bases and J by 7 bases, with 10 bases of the junction left unmatched. The germline V gene encodes CDR1 SGHTA and CDR2 FQGNSA.

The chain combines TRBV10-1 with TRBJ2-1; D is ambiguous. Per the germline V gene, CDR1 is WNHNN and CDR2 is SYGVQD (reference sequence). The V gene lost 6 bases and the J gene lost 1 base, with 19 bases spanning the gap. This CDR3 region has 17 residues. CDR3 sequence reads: CASSPSGRRRSYNEQFF. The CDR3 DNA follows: TGCGCCAGCAGCCCCTCGGGCCGGCGCCGGTCCTACAATGAGCAGTTCTTC.

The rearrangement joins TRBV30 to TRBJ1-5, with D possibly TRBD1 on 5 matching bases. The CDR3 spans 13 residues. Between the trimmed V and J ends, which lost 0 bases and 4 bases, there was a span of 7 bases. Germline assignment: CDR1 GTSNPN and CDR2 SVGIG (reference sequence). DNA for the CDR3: TGTGCCTGGAGTGTAAAGGGGAATCAGCCCCAGCATTTT. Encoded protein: CAWSVKGNQPQHF.

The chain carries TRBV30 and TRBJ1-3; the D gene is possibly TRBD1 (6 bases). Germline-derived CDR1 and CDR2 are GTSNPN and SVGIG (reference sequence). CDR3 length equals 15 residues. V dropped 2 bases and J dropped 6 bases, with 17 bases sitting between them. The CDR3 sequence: CAWSISGTRANTIYF. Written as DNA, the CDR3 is TGTGCCTGGAGTATTAGTGGGACACGCGCAAACACCATATATTTT.

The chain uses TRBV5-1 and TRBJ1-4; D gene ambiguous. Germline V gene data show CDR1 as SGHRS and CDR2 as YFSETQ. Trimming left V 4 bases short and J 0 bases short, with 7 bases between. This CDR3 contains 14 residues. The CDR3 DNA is TGCGCCAGCAGCAGGAGGGCAACTAATGAAAAACTGTTTTTT. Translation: CASSRRATNEKLFF.

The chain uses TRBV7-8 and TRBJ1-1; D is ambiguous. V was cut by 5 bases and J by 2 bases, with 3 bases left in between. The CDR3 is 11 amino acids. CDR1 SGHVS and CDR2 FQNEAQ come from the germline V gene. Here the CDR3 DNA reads TGTGCCAGCAGCATAAACACTGAAGCTTTCTTT. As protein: CASSINTEAFF.

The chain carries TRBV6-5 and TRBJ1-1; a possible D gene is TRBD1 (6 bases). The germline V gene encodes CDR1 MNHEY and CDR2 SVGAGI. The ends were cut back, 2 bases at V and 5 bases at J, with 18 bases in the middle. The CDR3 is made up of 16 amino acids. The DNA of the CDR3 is TGTGCCAGCAGTTACGCCGGGACACCACTGGGGACTGAAGCTTTCTTT. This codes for CASSYAGTPLGTEAFF.

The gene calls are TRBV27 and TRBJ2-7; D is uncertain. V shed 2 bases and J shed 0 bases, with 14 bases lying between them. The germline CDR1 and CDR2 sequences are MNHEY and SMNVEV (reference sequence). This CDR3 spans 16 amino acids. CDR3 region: CASSLGRQMRSYEQYF. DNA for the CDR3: TGTGCCAGCAGTTTAGGACGGCAGATGCGCTCCTACGAGCAGTACTTC.

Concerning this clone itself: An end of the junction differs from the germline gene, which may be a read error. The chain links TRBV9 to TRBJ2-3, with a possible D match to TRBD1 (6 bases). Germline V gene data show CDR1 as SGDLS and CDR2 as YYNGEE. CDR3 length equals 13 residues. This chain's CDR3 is CASSPRVLRGIHF. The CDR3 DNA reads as TGTGCCAGCAGCCCACGGGTTTTAAGGGGGATCCATTTT.

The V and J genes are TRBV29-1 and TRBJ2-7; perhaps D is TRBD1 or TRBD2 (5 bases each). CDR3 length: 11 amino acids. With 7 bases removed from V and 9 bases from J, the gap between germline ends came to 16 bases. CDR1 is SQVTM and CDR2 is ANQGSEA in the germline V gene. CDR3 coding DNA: TGCAGCGGGGCCAGTGGGGGTGGGCAGTACTTC. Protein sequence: CSGASGGGQYF.

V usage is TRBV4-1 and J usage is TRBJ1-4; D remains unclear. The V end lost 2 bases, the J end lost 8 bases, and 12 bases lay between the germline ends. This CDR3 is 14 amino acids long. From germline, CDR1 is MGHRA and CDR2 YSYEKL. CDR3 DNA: TGCGCCAGCAGCCAACGGGAATTCGGGGAAAAACTGTTTTTT. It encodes CASSQREFGEKLFF.

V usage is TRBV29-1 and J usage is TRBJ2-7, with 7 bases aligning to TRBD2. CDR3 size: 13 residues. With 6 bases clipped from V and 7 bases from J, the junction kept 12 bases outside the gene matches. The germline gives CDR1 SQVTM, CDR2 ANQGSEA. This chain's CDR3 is CSVGLSGLGEQYF. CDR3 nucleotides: TGCAGCGTGGGACTTAGCGGGCTTGGGGAGCAGTACTTC.

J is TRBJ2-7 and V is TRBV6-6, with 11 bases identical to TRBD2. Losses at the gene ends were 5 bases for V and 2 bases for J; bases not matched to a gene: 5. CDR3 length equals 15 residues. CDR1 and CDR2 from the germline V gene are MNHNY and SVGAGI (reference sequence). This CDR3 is CASSQLAGGTYEQYF. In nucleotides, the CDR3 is TGTGCCAGCAGTCAGCTAGCGGGAGGAACCTACGAGCAGTACTTC.

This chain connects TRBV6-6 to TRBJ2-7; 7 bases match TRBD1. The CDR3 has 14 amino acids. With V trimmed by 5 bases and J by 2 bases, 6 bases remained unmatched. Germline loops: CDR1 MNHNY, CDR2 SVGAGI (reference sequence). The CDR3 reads CASSPTGTAYEQYF. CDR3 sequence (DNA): TGTGCCAGCAGTCCTACCGGGACAGCCTACGAGCAGTACTTC.

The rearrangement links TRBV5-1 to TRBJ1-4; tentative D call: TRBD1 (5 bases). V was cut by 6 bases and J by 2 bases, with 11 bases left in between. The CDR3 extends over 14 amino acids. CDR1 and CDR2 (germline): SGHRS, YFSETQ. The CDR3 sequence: CASTPGGTNEKLFF. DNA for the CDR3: TGCGCCAGCACACCTGGGGGGACTAATGAAAAACTGTTTTTT. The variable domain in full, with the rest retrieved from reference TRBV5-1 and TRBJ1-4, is KAGVTQTPRYLIKTRGQQVTLSCSPISGHRSVSWYQQTPGQGLQFLFEYFSETQRNKGNFPGRFSGRQFSNSRSEMNVSTLELGDSALYLCASTPGGTNEKLFFGSGTQLSVL.

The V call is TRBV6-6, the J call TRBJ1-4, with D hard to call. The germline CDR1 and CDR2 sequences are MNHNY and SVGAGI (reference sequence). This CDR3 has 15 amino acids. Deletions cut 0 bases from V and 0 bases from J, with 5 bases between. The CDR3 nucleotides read TGTGCCAGCAGTTACTCGCTAGCAACTAATGAAAAACTGTTTTTT. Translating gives CASSYSLATNEKLFF.

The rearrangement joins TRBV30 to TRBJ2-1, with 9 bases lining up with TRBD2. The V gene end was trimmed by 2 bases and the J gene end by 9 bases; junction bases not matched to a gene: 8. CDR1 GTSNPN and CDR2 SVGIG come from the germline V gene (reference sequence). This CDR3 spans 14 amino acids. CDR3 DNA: TGTGCCTGGAGTCCCCTTGCGCGGGGGGGTGAGCAGTTCTTC. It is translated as CAWSPLARGGEQFF.

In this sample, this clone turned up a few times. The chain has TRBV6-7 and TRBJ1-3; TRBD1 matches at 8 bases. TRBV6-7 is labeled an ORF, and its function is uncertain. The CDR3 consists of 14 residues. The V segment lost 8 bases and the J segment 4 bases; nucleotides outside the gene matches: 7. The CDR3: CASVQGALGNTIYF. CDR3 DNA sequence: TGTGCCAGCGTCCAGGGGGCGTTGGGAAACACCATATATTTT.

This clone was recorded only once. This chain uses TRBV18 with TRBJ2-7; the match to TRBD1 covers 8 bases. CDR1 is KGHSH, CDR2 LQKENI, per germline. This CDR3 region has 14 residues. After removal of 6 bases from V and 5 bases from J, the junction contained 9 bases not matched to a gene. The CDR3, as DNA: TGTGCCAGCTCCCTTCAGACAGGGGAGGACGAGCAGTACTTC. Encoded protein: CASSLQTGEDEQYF.

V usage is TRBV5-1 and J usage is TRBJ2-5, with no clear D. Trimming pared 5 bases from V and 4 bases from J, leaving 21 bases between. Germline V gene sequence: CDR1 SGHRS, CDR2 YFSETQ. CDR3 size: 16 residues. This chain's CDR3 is CASRRVTLPRGETQYF. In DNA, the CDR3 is TGCGCCAGCAGGCGCGTGACACTACCCCGAGGAGAGACCCAGTACTTC.

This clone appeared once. CDR3 sequence reads: CASSEAAGGADTQYF. CDR3 bases: TGTGCCAGCAGTGAAGCGGCAGGGGGCGCAGATACGCAGTATTTT. The chain is built from TRBV6-1 and TRBJ2-3; 8 positions match TRBD1. Trimming removed 0 bases from V and 4 bases from J; junction bases left unmatched: 3. The CDR3 is made up of 15 amino acids. From germline, CDR1 is MNHNS and CDR2 SASEGT.

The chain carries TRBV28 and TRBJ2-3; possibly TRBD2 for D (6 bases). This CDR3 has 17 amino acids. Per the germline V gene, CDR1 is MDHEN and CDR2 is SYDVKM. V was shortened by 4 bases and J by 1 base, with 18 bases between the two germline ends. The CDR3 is CASSSKALAPRTDTQYF. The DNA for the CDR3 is TGTGCCAGCAGTTCCAAAGCACTAGCACCTCGCACAGATACGCAGTATTTT.

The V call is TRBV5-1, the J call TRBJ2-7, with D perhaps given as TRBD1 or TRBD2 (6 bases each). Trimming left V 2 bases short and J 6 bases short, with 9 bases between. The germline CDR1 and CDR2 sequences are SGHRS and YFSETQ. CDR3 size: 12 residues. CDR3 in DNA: TGCGCCAGCAGCTTCGGAGGGGGCGAGCAGTACTTC. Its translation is CASSFGGGEQYF.